This TCR beta chain was recorded in a study of technical replicates of blood from a handful of donors. Measured with immunoSEQ multiplex PCR; TCRdb has only the in-frame clones, and not every one. This sample has 45,000 to 55,000 clones, with around 94% found just once. The germline V gene has CDR1 SGHRS and CDR2 YFSETQ. The CDR3 has 18 amino acids. The V end lost 3 bases, the J end lost 0 bases, and 19 bases lay between the germline ends. Specimen: T cells isolated from PBMCs. V is TRBV5-1 and J is TRBJ1-3; no reliable D call. The source is a human donor in good health. This CDR3 is CASSSAPQGYSSGNTIYF. CDR3 DNA: TGCGCCAGCAGCTCCGCACCCCAAGGTTACAGCTCTGGAAACACCATATATTTT.